This record looks at one T cell receptor beta chain sequence and its context. Profiling relied on immunoSEQ multiplex PCR, and the TCRdb table lists in-frame clones only, not all of them. The table shows approximately 260,000 clones, with 75% to 90% occurring only once. This CDR3 contains 15 residues. Trimming removed 3 bases from V and 3 bases from J; junction bases left unmatched: 6. Per germline, CDR1 KGHSH and CDR2 LQKENI. This specimen comes from a study of blood T cell repertoires in COVID-19. This chain connects TRBV18 to TRBJ2-3, with 7 nucleotides matching TRBD2. The sample was peripheral blood. This clonotype was sampled from a man aged 55 to 70 who had recovered from COVID-19. CDR3 coding DNA: TGTGCCAGCTCACCGGGGCGGGGGACGACAGATACGCAGTATTTT. Translation gives CASSPGRGTTDTQYF.